This TCR beta chain is drawn from a study of identical twins. Whole-study findings and limits: Surplus twin overlap in beta out-of-frame sequences was less pronounced.

This clonotype has a handful of counts. Antigen unknown. The cDNA had a unique molecular identifier and a template-switch universal primer site. TCRdb recomputed calls from the 5' RACE reads with MiXCR, one row per CDR3 protein. The sample shows around 500,000 distinct CDR3 sequences, 11% to 15% of them seen only once. The CDR3 spans 16 residues. With V trimmed by 5 bases and J by 6 bases, 11 bases remained unmatched. Germline V gene lookup returns CDR1 SGHAT and CDR2 FQNNGV. These records were also assigned to another study, of yellow fever vaccine responses in identical twins.

The J gene is TRBJ2-3, the V gene TRBV11-2, with TRBD2 matching over 10 bases. The sequencing input was CD4+ T cells sorted from blood. This sequence originates from a woman aged 18-29 years in good health. CDR3 nucleotides: TGTGCCAGCAGCAGAGCGAGCGGGAGGGTTATGGATACGCAGTATTTT. Translation: CASSRASGRVMDTQYF.